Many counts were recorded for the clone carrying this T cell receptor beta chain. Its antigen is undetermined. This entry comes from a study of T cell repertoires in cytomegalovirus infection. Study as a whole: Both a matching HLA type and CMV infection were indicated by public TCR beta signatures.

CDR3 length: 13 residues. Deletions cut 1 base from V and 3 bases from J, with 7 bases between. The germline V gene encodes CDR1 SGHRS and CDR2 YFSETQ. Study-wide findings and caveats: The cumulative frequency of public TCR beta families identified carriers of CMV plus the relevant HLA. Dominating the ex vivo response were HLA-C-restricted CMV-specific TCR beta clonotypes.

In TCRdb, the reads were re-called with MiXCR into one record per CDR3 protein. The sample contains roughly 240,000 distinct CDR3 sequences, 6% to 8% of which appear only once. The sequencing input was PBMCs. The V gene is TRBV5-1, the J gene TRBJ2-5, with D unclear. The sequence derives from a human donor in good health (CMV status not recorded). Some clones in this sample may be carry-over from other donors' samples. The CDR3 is CASSLQDEETQYF. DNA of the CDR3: TGCGCCAGCAGCTTGCAGGACGAAGAGACCCAGTACTTC.